Below are 22 T cell receptor beta chains sequenced from a single sample in a study of blood T cell repertoires in COVID-19. The method was immunoSEQ multiplex PCR; TCRdb's version includes in-frame clones alone and lacks a portion of them. The data show a few hundred thousand clones, around 89% seen once. Sequenced sample: PBMCs or T cells enriched from blood (not recorded which). These receptors came from a woman aged 18-29 years who had recovered from COVID-19.

The chain joins TRBV6-4 to TRBJ2-3; 8 bases line up with TRBD2. In germline, CDR1 is MRHNA, CDR2 SNTAGT. Germline trimming cut 3 bases from V and 1 base from J; bases unmatched to any gene: 3. CDR3 length: 15 residues. CDR3 nucleotides: TGTGCCAGCAGTGAGGGTAGCGGGGGCACAGATACGCAGTATTTT. Its protein product is CASSEGSGGTDTQYF.

The chain joins TRBV4-1 to TRBJ1-5; D is uncertain. The CDR3 is 13 amino acids. The germline gives CDR1 MGHRA, CDR2 YSYEKL. The V end was cut by 4 bases, the J end by 6 bases, with 10 bases between. The CDR3 protein is CASSPGASQPQHF. CDR3 coding DNA: TGCGCCAGCAGCCCAGGCGCAAGTCAGCCCCAGCATTTT.

The chain couples TRBV30 to TRBJ2-7, with 11 positions matching TRBD1. V dropped 4 bases and J dropped 4; count of bases not matched to a gene: 3. CDR1 GTSNPN and CDR2 SVGIG come from the germline V gene (reference sequence). The length of the CDR3 is 13 residues. This CDR3 reads CAWNRDRGYEQYF. The CDR3, as DNA: TGTGCCTGGAACCGGGACAGGGGGTACGAGCAGTACTTC.

This chain links TRBV7-6 with TRBJ2-2, with TRBD2 matching over 13 bases. This CDR3 contains 15 residues. With 5 bases clipped from V and 6 bases from J, the junction kept 3 bases outside the gene matches. CDR1 SGHVS and CDR2 FNYEAQ come from the germline V gene. This chain's CDR3 is CASSLLAGGPGELFF. CDR3 nucleotides: TGTGCCAGCAGCCTACTAGCGGGGGGGCCCGGGGAGCTGTTTTTT.

The chain carries TRBV7-2 and TRBJ2-3, with 11 bases matching TRBD2. CDR1 and CDR2 from the germline V gene are SGHTA and FQGNSA. The CDR3 runs to 15 residues. V shed 8 bases and J 2 bases; nucleotides not matched to a gene: 6. CDR3 DNA: TGTGCCAGCGGGGCTAGCGGGGGGAACACAGATACGCAGTATTTT. Protein sequence: CASGASGGNTDTQYF. Drawing the rest from reference TRBV7-2 and TRBJ2-3, the complete variable domain is GAGVSQSPSNKVTEKGKDVELRCDPISGHTALYWYRQSLGQGLEFLIYFQGNSAPDKSGLPSDRFSAERTGGSVSTLTIQRTQQEDSAVYLCASGASGGNTDTQYFGPGTRLTVL.

The V call is TRBV7-6, the J call TRBJ2-1; possible D gene TRBD1, 5 bases. Germline V gene sequence: CDR1 SGHVS, CDR2 FNYEAQ. V gave up 2 bases and J gave up 0 bases, with 8 bases separating them. The CDR3 consists of 15 residues. The CDR3, as DNA: TGTGCCAGCAGCTTAAGCCAGGGCTCCTACAATGAGCAGTTCTTC. Its protein is CASSLSQGSYNEQFF.

The chain employs TRBV18 and TRBJ2-1; tentative D call: TRBD2 (5 bases). Germline V gene data show CDR1 as KGHSH and CDR2 as LQKENI. V shed 6 bases and J shed 3 bases, with 15 bases lying between them. The CDR3 extends over 15 amino acids. CDR3 in DNA: TGTGCCAGCTCCCCCGGAGAGGGCAGCTACAATGAGCAGTTCTTC. The encoded protein is CASSPGEGSYNEQFF. Full variable domain (remainder filled in from reference TRBV18 and TRBJ2-1): NAGVMQNPRHLVRRRGQEARLRCSPMKGHSHVYWYRQLPEEGLKFMVYLQKENIIDESGMPKERFSAEFPKEGPSILRIQQVVRGDSAAYFCASSPGEGSYNEQFFGPGTRLTVL.

The chain uses TRBV3-1 (or the pseudogene TRBV3-2) and TRBJ2-1; the D gene is possibly TRBD1 (6 bases). This CDR3 region has 16 residues. Germline V gene data show CDR1 as LGHDT and CDR2 as YNNKEL (reference sequence). V lost 1 base to trimming and J lost 0 bases, with 10 bases between them. The CDR3 sequence: CASSQGTAISYNEQFF. For the CDR3, the DNA is TGTGCCAGCAGCCAAGGGACAGCAATCTCCTACAATGAGCAGTTCTTC.

The chain carries TRBV4-2 and TRBJ2-1, with 11 positions matching TRBD2. The CDR3 has 15 residues. Trimming took 5 bases from V and 7 from J; bases not matched to a gene: 7. Looked up from germline, CDR1 is LGHNA and CDR2 is YNFKEQ. In nucleotides, the CDR3 is TGTGCCAGCAGCTCTGTAGCGGGGGGGATGAATGAGCAGTTCTTC. Protein: CASSSVAGGMNEQFF.

This sequence joins TRBV5-4 and TRBJ1-1; TRBD1 is a possible D gene (5 bases). Germline CDR1 reads SGHNT; CDR2 reads YYREEE (reference sequence). The CDR3 loop spans 14 amino acids. V lost 1 base, J lost 0 bases, and 7 bases lay in between. As DNA, the CDR3 is TGTGCCAGCAGCTTGAGACAGATGAACACTGAAGCTTTCTTT. It yields the protein CASSLRQMNTEAFF.

The rearrangement uses TRBV7-8 and TRBJ1-1; no reliable D call. Germline CDR1 is SGHVS and CDR2 is FQNEAQ. Trimming cost V 4 bases and J 4 bases, with 10 bases left between them. The CDR3 length is 13 residues. Here the CDR3 reads CASSSDWVTEAFF. For the CDR3, the DNA is TGTGCCAGCAGCTCGGACTGGGTCACTGAAGCTTTCTTT.

The chain uses TRBV9 and TRBJ2-3; TRBD2 matches at 13 bases. With V trimmed by 2 bases and J by 0 bases, 6 bases remained unmatched. In germline, CDR1 is SGDLS, CDR2 YYNGEE. The CDR3 spans 18 residues. DNA for the CDR3: TGTGCCAGCAGCGTGACTAGCGGGGGGATCCTCAGCACAGATACGCAGTATTTT. Its protein is CASSVTSGGILSTDTQYF.

The chain links TRBV5-5 to TRBJ1-6, with 9 bases fitting TRBD1. V lost 3 bases, J lost 2 bases, and 6 bases stayed unmatched. The length of the CDR3 is 17 residues. Germline CDR1 and CDR2: SGHKS and YYEKEE (reference sequence). The CDR3 loop is CASSSVGDRAYNSPLHF. The CDR3 nucleotides are TGTGCCAGCAGCTCGGTGGGGGACAGGGCCTATAATTCACCCCTCCACTTT.

This chain connects TRBV20-1 to TRBJ2-7, with 7 bases identical to TRBD1. The CDR3 is made up of 15 amino acids. Germline V lookup: CDR1 DFQATT, CDR2 SNEGSKA (reference sequence). V was pared by 3 bases and J by 6 bases, with 14 bases of the junction left unmatched. Written as DNA, the CDR3 is TGCAGTGCTAGTGTAGACAGGGATCTATTCGCCGAGCAGTACTTC. Translating it yields CSASVDRDLFAEQYF.

J is TRBJ1-5 and V is TRBV24-1; D is ambiguous. Deletions cut 8 bases from V and 6 bases from J, with 4 bases between. The CDR3 has 10 amino acids. Germline V gene lookup returns CDR1 KGHDR and CDR2 SFDVKD. DNA for the CDR3: TGTGCCACCATGGCTCAGCCCCAGCATTTT. Translated, it gives CATMAQPQHF.

This clone appeared a single time. The rearrangement joins TRBV2 to TRBJ1-2; TRBD1 agrees at 8 bases. J gave up 4 bases and V 7 bases, and 11 bases lay outside the gene matches. The CDR3 consists of 15 residues. The germline CDR1 and CDR2 sequences are SNHLY and FYNNEI. CDR3 residues: CASNLDRDPIYGYTF. CDR3 in DNA: TGTGCCAGCAACCTGGACAGGGACCCAATCTATGGCTACACCTTC.

The V gene is TRBV16, the J gene TRBJ1-6, with a possible D match to TRBD1 (6 bases). The CDR3 covers 14 residues. The ends were cut back, 4 bases at V and 7 bases at J, with 11 bases in the middle. CDR1 KGHSY and CDR2 FQNENV come from the germline V gene. The CDR3 sequence is CASSLQGGNSPLHF. CDR3 DNA sequence: TGTGCCAGCAGCCTACAGGGTGGAAATTCACCCCTCCACTTT.

The rearrangement links TRBV18 to TRBJ1-3; D unresolved. The CDR3 is made up of 16 amino acids. The germline gives CDR1 KGHSH, CDR2 LQKENI. V was cut by 2 bases and J by 3 bases, with 14 bases left in between. The CDR3 DNA reads TGTGCCAGCTCACCAAAGAGTACCCGAAGTGGAAACACCATATATTTT. Translated: CASSPKSTRSGNTIYF.

The rearrangement uses TRBV3-1 (or the pseudogene TRBV3-2) and TRBJ1-5; TRBD1 matches at 7 bases. The CDR3 is 19 amino acids. CDR1 is LGHDT and CDR2 is YNNKEL in the germline V gene (reference sequence). Trimming removed 0 bases from V and 2 bases from J; junction bases left unmatched: 13. CDR3 in amino acids: CASSQDVEGAPPRNQPQHF. CDR3 bases: TGTGCCAGCAGCCAAGATGTGGAGGGGGCCCCCCCACGCAATCAGCCCCAGCATTTT.

The gene calls are TRBV21-1 and TRBJ2-7; TRBD2 is the table's D call and was not checked against the DNA. TRBV21-1 is shown as a pseudogene. The CDR3 length is 16 residues. CDR3 in DNA: TGTGCCAGCAGCCGGCCCCGGGGGGGCGAGGTGAACGAGCAGTACTTC. It yields the protein CASSRPRGGEVNEQYF.

The chain employs TRBV2 and TRBJ1-1; 8 nucleotides agree with TRBD1. CDR3 length: 14 residues. Trimming removed 11 bases from V and 0 bases from J; junction bases left unmatched: 8. The V gene's germline CDR1 is SNHLY and CDR2 FYNNEI. The CDR3, as DNA: TGTGCCGATACGCGGGACAGGCTGAACACTGAAGCTTTCTTT. Translating it yields CADTRDRLNTEAFF.

The CDR3 sequence is CASSPPTGFSYTF. The CDR3 nucleotides read TGTGCCAGCTCACCGCCGACAGGGTTTAGCTACACCTTC. The chain links TRBV18 to TRBJ1-2; 7 bases line up with TRBD1. V lost 3 bases to trimming and J lost 9 bases; unmatched junction nucleotides: 7. This CDR3 is built from 13 residues. Per the germline V gene, CDR1 is KGHSH and CDR2 is LQKENI.